This TCR beta chain derives from a study of spatial heterogeneity in lung cancer. Time point meaning: sample taken at primary tumor resection. Whole RNA came from tumor, nontumor lung or frozen PBMC and was sequenced without being sorted. Findings of the study overall: Compared with follow-up, resection was when ubiquitous expanded tumor TCRs appeared in blood more.

Using its own MiXCR run on the 5' RACE reads, TCRdb lists one record per CDR3 protein. The sample contains 60,000 or so distinct CDR3 sequences, roughly 6.4% of which appear only once. The V gene's germline CDR1 is MNHEY and CDR2 SVGEGT. The CDR3 spans 13 residues. Trimming shortened V by 8 bases and J by 3 bases, and 11 bases separated the two germline ends. The sample holds many counts of this clonotype. What it binds is not known. Sequencing used PBMCs, obtained at surgery. The clonotype originates from a female donor with early-stage non-small cell lung cancer. The rearrangement joins TRBV6-2 or TRBV6-3 to TRBJ1-5, with D hard to call. As DNA, the CDR3 is TGTGCCAGCGGGAACGGGCCCAATCAGCCCCAGCATTTT. Translating it yields CASGNGPNQPQHF.